Below are 20 T cell receptor beta chains sequenced from a single sample in a study of blood T cell repertoires in COVID-19. The table came from immunoSEQ multiplex PCR; TCRdb's copy has only in-frame clones and leaves some out. Seen here are 100,000 or so clones, 81% observed once, and the top ten hold 8% to 10%. The sequencing input was peripheral blood. Source of these receptors: a woman between 65 and 79 years old with acute or convalescent COVID-19.

The rearrangement links TRBV28 to TRBJ1-5; D unresolved. The CDR3 spans 14 residues. V lost 7 bases to trimming and J lost 3 bases, with 13 bases between them. Germline V CDR1 and CDR2: MDHEN, SYDVKM. The CDR3 region is CASTDPGTNQPQHF. DNA of the CDR3: TGTGCCAGCACCGATCCAGGAACCAATCAGCCCCAGCATTTT.

V and J are TRBV7-9 and TRBJ2-5, with 9 bases matching TRBD1. CDR1 is SEHNR and CDR2 is FQNEAQ in the germline V gene (reference sequence). The junction had 14 bases not matched to a gene; V was cut back by 4 bases and J by 5 bases. The CDR3 spans 17 residues. CDR3 nucleotide sequence: TGTGCCAGCAGCTCGCCTTCCGGGACAGGGAATGCGGAGACCCAGTACTTC. The encoded protein is CASSSPSGTGNAETQYF.

This chain connects TRBV6-6 to TRBJ1-1; 8 bases are a match to TRBD1. This CDR3 is 15 amino acids long. Germline V gene lookup returns CDR1 MNHNY and CDR2 SVGAGI (reference sequence). The V gene end was trimmed by 4 bases and the J gene end by 1 base; junction bases not matched to a gene: 5. The CDR3 spells CASSFFTGGNTEAFF. CDR3 DNA: TGTGCCAGCAGTTTCTTCACAGGGGGGAACACTGAAGCTTTCTTT.

The chain has TRBV7-8 and TRBJ2-7; possibly TRBD1 for D (8 bases). Per the germline V gene, CDR1 is SGHVS and CDR2 is FQNEAQ. The CDR3 contains 13 residues. Trimming stripped 5 bases from V and 3 bases from J, with 11 bases between. The CDR3 sequence: CASSNRGGYEQYF. The DNA for the CDR3 is TGTGCCAGCAGCAACAGGGGGGGCTACGAGCAGTACTTC.

V and J are TRBV5-1 and TRBJ2-1, with 11 nucleotides matching TRBD2. The V segment lost 3 bases and the J segment 1 base; nucleotides outside the gene matches: 6. The CDR3 sequence is 17 residues long. Germline V lookup: CDR1 SGHRS, CDR2 YFSETQ. Written as DNA, the CDR3 is TGCGCCAGCAGCTGGGGTAGCGGGAGGGGTTCCTACAATGAGCAGTTCTTC. Translating gives CASSWGSGRGSYNEQFF. The full variable domain, rest sourced from reference TRBV5-1 and TRBJ2-1, is KAGVTQTPRYLIKTRGQQVTLSCSPISGHRSVSWYQQTPGQGLQFLFEYFSETQRNKGNFPGRFSGRQFSNSRSEMNVSTLELGDSALYLCASSWGSGRGSYNEQFFGPGTRLTVL.

This clone was seen a few times. The genes are TRBV5-4 and TRBJ1-1; D is ambiguous. V lost 4 bases and J lost 2, with 12 bases in between. The V gene's germline CDR1 is SGHNT and CDR2 YYREEE (reference sequence). This CDR3 has 14 amino acids. The CDR3 nucleotides are TGTGCCAGCAGCCTATGGTCCCATAACACTGAAGCTTTCTTT. This gives the protein CASSLWSHNTEAFF.

The chain uses TRBV11-2 and TRBJ2-1; D perhaps matches TRBD2 (5 bases). The CDR3 has 13 residues. Looked up from germline, CDR1 is SGHAT and CDR2 is FQNNGV. V was trimmed by 1 base and J by 7 bases, leaving 8 bases between them. DNA for the CDR3: TGTGCCAGCAGCTTAGGGACTGTTAATGAGCAGTTCTTC. Translating it yields CASSLGTVNEQFF.

The chain carries TRBV6-2 or TRBV6-3 and TRBJ1-2; 11 nucleotides match TRBD1. Germline assignment: CDR1 MNHEY and CDR2 SVGEGT. Trimming at V came to 2 bases and at J to 8 bases, leaving 4 bases not matched to a gene. CDR3 length: 14 amino acids. The DNA for the CDR3 is TGTGCCAGCAGTTACCTTCGGACAGGGGGCGGCTACACCTTC. Translation: CASSYLRTGGGYTF.

The chain carries TRBV7-3 and TRBJ2-3; D remains unclear. Germline lookup yields CDR1 SGHTA and CDR2 FQGTGA. The CDR3 loop spans 17 amino acids. V was shortened by 6 bases and J by 2 bases, with 21 bases between the two germline ends. The CDR3 loop reads CASSSGRPPLFTDTQYF. In DNA form, the CDR3 reads TGTGCCAGCAGTTCAGGCCGACCACCGCTTTTCACAGATACGCAGTATTTT.

V is TRBV5-1 and J is TRBJ2-1; 10 bases fit TRBD2. The V segment lost 0 bases and the J segment 5 bases; nucleotides outside the gene matches: 5. The CDR3 is made up of 16 amino acids. Germline CDR1 and CDR2: SGHRS and YFSETQ. The CDR3 nucleotides read TGCGCCAGCAGCTTGGTCCGGACTAGCGGCAACAATGAGCAGTTCTTC. Protein: CASSLVRTSGNNEQFF.

V gene TRBV7-9 combines with J gene TRBJ1-1; D call uncertain. The CDR3 consists of 13 residues. Trimming left V 5 bases short and J 1 base short, with 8 bases between. CDR1 is SEHNR and CDR2 is FQNEAQ in the germline V gene (reference sequence). As DNA, the CDR3 is TGTGCCAGCAGCCCGGACTGGAACACTGAAGCTTTCTTT. Translated, it gives CASSPDWNTEAFF. Combining the CDR3 with reference TRBV7-9 and TRBJ1-1 gives the whole variable domain DTGVSQNPRHKITKRGQNVTFRCDPISEHNRLYWYRQTLGQGPEFLTYFQNEAQLEKSRLLSDRFSAERPKGSFSTLEIQRTEQGDSAMYLCASSPDWNTEAFFGQGTRLTVV.

The CDR3 sequence is CAWSVRRGEYTEAFF. In DNA, the CDR3 is TGTGCCTGGAGTGTACGACGGGGAGAGTACACTGAAGCTTTCTTT. The chain combines TRBV30 with TRBJ1-1; D gene unclear. The CDR3 has 15 amino acids. The V and J ends lost 0 bases and 3 bases respectively, with 14 bases between them. Per germline, CDR1 GTSNPN and CDR2 SVGIG (reference sequence).

The genes are TRBV7-8 and TRBJ2-2, with TRBD1 identical over 8 bases. Germline V gives CDR1 SGHVS, CDR2 FQNEAQ. This CDR3 is 16 amino acids long. V dropped 1 base and J dropped 3; count of bases not matched to a gene: 4. The CDR3 nucleotides are TGTGCCAGCAGCTTAGTCCCGACAGGGGACACCGGGGAGCTGTTTTTT. Translating gives CASSLVPTGDTGELFF.

V is TRBV7-9 and J is TRBJ1-1, with 12 bases fitting TRBD1. Germline V gives CDR1 SEHNR, CDR2 FQNEAQ (reference sequence). CDR3 length equals 17 residues. Losses at the gene ends were 2 bases for V and 5 bases for J; bases not matched to a gene: 9. For the CDR3, the DNA is TGTGCCAGCAGCTTATATGGGACAGGGGGCCGGGTGACTGAAGCTTTCTTT. Translating gives CASSLYGTGGRVTEAFF.

The chain recombines TRBV28 with TRBJ1-2, with 9 bases that match TRBD1. This CDR3 region has 14 residues. J gave up 8 bases and V 6 bases, and 10 bases lay outside the gene matches. CDR1 MDHEN and CDR2 SYDVKM come from the germline V gene. This CDR3 is CASSPGQGFYGYTF. Here the CDR3 DNA reads TGTGCCAGCAGCCCGGGACAGGGTTTTTACGGCTACACCTTC.

The CDR3 is CASSHSDRRANYGYTF. The DNA of the CDR3 is TGCGCCAGCAGCCACTCGGACAGGAGAGCTAACTATGGCTACACCTTC. The genes are TRBV4-3 and TRBJ1-2, with 7 bases fitting TRBD1. Trimming cost V 3 bases and J 0 bases; bases outside gene matches: 7. This CDR3 spans 16 amino acids. Per the germline V gene, CDR1 is LGHNA and CDR2 is YSLEER.

The chain links TRBV12-3 or TRBV12-4 to TRBJ1-2, with 8 positions matching TRBD1. The CDR3 consists of 13 residues. V shed 4 bases, J shed 7 bases, and the junction held 5 bases outside the gene matches. CDR3 in amino acids: CASSSVQGGGYTF. Written as DNA, the CDR3 is TGTGCCAGCAGTTCGGTACAGGGGGGTGGCTACACCTTC.

The CDR3: CASGGGSETQYF. For the CDR3, the DNA is TGTGCCAGCGGAGGGGGCTCGGAGACCCAGTACTTC. The V call is TRBV5-6, the J call TRBJ2-5; possible D gene TRBD1, 7 bases. Germline CDR1 and CDR2: SGHDT and YYEEEE. This CDR3 is 12 amino acids long. V was pared by 7 bases and J by 5 bases, with 12 bases between.

This chain connects TRBV6-4 to TRBJ2-7, with 9 bases identical to TRBD2. This CDR3 comprises 13 residues. Germline CDR1 and CDR2: MRHNA and SNTAGT. The V segment lost 10 bases and the J segment 1 base; nucleotides outside the gene matches: 5. The CDR3 sequence is CAITSGPSYEQYF. The CDR3 bases are TGTGCCATCACTAGCGGGCCATCCTACGAGCAGTACTTC.

The chain links TRBV12-3 or TRBV12-4 to TRBJ1-2; 8 bases align to TRBD1. CDR3 length: 13 amino acids. V was pared by 6 bases and J by 9 bases, with 9 bases of the junction left unmatched. As DNA, the CDR3 is TGTGCCAGCAGCCAGGGGACAGGACCTCGCTACACCTTC. This sequence encodes CASSQGTGPRYTF.